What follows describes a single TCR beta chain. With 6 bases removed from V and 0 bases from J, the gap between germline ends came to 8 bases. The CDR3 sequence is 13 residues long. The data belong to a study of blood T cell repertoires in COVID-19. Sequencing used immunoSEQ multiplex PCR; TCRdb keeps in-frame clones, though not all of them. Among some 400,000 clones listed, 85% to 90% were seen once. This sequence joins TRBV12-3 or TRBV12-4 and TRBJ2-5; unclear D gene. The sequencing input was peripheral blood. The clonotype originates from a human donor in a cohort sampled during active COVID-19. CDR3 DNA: TGTGCCAGCAGCTCAGCGTACCAAGAGACCCAGTACTTC. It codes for CASSSAYQETQYF.